Following are 26 T cell receptor beta chains from one sample sequenced in a study of cytomegalovirus exposure and HLA in healthy donors. Here immunoSEQ multiplex PCR was the method, and the copy in TCRdb shows in-frame clones only, minus some. The sample carries 130,000 or so clones, 85% to 90% recorded once. The specimen was PBMCs. The receptors stem from a man aged 25 to 40 in good health and CMV-seronegative.

The chain links TRBV29-1 to TRBJ1-1; weak D call: TRBD1 (6 bases). Trimming took 5 bases from V and 4 from J, leaving 11 bases between them. Looked up from germline, CDR1 is SQVTM and CDR2 is ANQGSEA. This CDR3 region has 12 residues. The CDR3 sequence: CSVPVGATEAFF. In DNA form, the CDR3 reads TGCAGCGTTCCGGTGGGGGCCACTGAAGCTTTCTTT.

J is TRBJ1-2 and V is TRBV6-1, with 7 positions matching TRBD1. The CDR3 is 17 amino acids. After removal of 2 bases from V and 7 bases from J, the junction contained 16 bases not matched to a gene. The V gene's germline CDR1 is MNHNS and CDR2 SASEGT. This CDR3 is CASSESLLDAYRGGYTF. DNA for the CDR3: TGTGCCAGCAGTGAATCCCTTTTAGATGCCTACAGGGGTGGCTACACCTTC.

J is TRBJ2-7 and V is TRBV6-4; 7 bases align to TRBD1. CDR1 MRHNA and CDR2 SNTAGT come from the germline V gene. V was pared by 5 bases and J by 5 bases, with 6 bases of the junction left unmatched. CDR3 length: 13 residues. CDR3 amino acids: CASSREGGHEQYF. CDR3 coding DNA: TGTGCCAGCAGTCGCGAAGGGGGCCACGAGCAGTACTTC.

The rearrangement links TRBV2 to TRBJ2-7; 8 nucleotides match TRBD2. The CDR3 consists of 14 residues. Germline loops: CDR1 SNHLY, CDR2 FYNNEI. Trimming cost V 7 bases and J 6 bases; bases outside gene matches: 11. CDR3: CASIRGGLEAEQYF. DNA for the CDR3: TGTGCCAGCATTCGGGGGGGACTAGAAGCCGAGCAGTACTTC.

The chain carries TRBV5-6 and TRBJ2-3; 8 bases match TRBD2. Germline V gene data show CDR1 as SGHDT and CDR2 as YYEEEE. The CDR3 length is 16 residues. After removal of 4 bases from V and 2 bases from J, the junction contained 9 bases not matched to a gene. The CDR3: CASSLMAGGFTDTQYF. The CDR3 DNA follows: TGTGCCAGCAGCCTGATGGCGGGGGGCTTCACAGATACGCAGTATTTT. The full variable domain, its missing parts supplied by reference TRBV5-6 and TRBJ2-3, is DAGVTQSPTHLIKTRGQQVTLRCSPKSGHDTVSWYQQALGQGPQFIFQYYEEEERQRGNFPDRFSGHQFPNYSSELNVNALLLGDSALYLCASSLMAGGFTDTQYFGPGTRLTVL.

The rearrangement joins TRBV19 to TRBJ1-1; D perhaps matches TRBD1 (5 bases). Between the trimmed V and J ends, which lost 3 bases and 0 bases, there was a span of 14 bases. Germline CDR1 LNHDA, CDR2 SQIVND (reference sequence). The CDR3 extends over 16 amino acids. The CDR3 DNA is TGTGCCAGTAGTATCCTCCCAGCAGGGTTGAACACTGAAGCTTTCTTT. As protein: CASSILPAGLNTEAFF.

The rearrangement joins TRBV6-6 to TRBJ2-3, with a weak D call TRBD1 (6 bases). Germline CDR1 is MNHNY and CDR2 is SVGAGI (reference sequence). This CDR3 spans 16 amino acids. V gave up 6 bases and J gave up 2 bases, with 18 bases separating them. CDR3 amino acids: CASSQGSGPNTDTQYF. Here the CDR3 DNA reads TGTGCCAGCAGCCAGGGGTCGGGACCAAACACAGATACGCAGTATTTT.

This clone was detected once. The V and J genes are TRBV7-9 and TRBJ1-4; tentatively, D is TRBD1 (6 bases). The CDR3 runs 14 residues. CDR1 and CDR2 from the germline V gene are SEHNR and FQNEAQ (reference sequence). Between the trimmed V and J ends, which lost 5 bases and 8 bases, there was a span of 15 bases. The CDR3 spells CASSPTGGDEKLFF. CDR3 in DNA: TGTGCCAGCAGCCCAACGGGGGGCGACGAAAAACTGTTTTTT.

The chain employs TRBV5-1 and TRBJ2-7; maybe TRBD1 (6 bases). Trimming stripped 0 bases from V and 2 bases from J, with 9 bases between. Germline V CDR1 and CDR2: SGHRS, YFSETQ. This CDR3 has 14 amino acids. CDR3 sequence reads: CASSLEDSTYEQYF. The CDR3 DNA is TGCGCCAGCAGCTTGGAGGACAGTACCTACGAGCAGTACTTC.

The V gene is TRBV9, the J gene TRBJ2-3, with unresolved D. V was pared by 4 bases and J by 0 bases, with 6 bases between. Germline values: CDR1 SGDLS, CDR2 YYNGEE. The CDR3 has 13 residues. The CDR3 loop is CASSRYSTDTQYF. The CDR3 bases are TGTGCCAGCAGCCGGTATAGCACAGATACGCAGTATTTT. The full variable domain, in which reference TRBV9 and TRBJ2-3 provide the parts outside the CDR3, is DSGVTQTPKHLITATGQRVTLRCSPRSGDLSVYWYQQSLDQGLQFLIQYYNGEERAKGNILERFSAQQFPDLHSELNLSSLELGDSALYFCASSRYSTDTQYFGPGTRLTVL.

J is TRBJ1-1 and V is TRBV2, with a tentative D call TRBD1 (5 bases). The germline V and J ends were trimmed by 4 bases and 1 base, with 10 bases remaining between them. The CDR3 loop spans 14 amino acids. Germline V gene lookup returns CDR1 SNHLY and CDR2 FYNNEI. In DNA, the CDR3 is TGTGCCAGCAGTGTGGGGCAGCCGAACACTGAAGCTTTCTTT. Amino acids: CASSVGQPNTEAFF.

The chain carries TRBV6-5 and TRBJ2-3, with 9 bases matching TRBD1. Trimming cost V 2 bases and J 7 bases; bases outside gene matches: 7. The germline CDR1 and CDR2 sequences are MNHEY and SVGAGI. The length of the CDR3 is 15 residues. CDR3 loop: CASSYQGQGSHTQYF. The CDR3 region has the DNA TGTGCCAGCAGTTACCAGGGACAGGGAAGCCATACGCAGTATTTT.

The chain is built from TRBV9 and TRBJ1-1; D unresolved. The CDR3 is 13 amino acids. V dropped 0 bases and J dropped 7 bases, with 10 bases sitting between them. The V gene's germline CDR1 is SGDLS and CDR2 YYNGEE. In DNA form, the CDR3 reads TGTGCCAGCAGCGTAGGCGGGGATTATGAAGCTTTCTTT. This codes for CASSVGGDYEAFF.

The rearrangement uses TRBV13 and TRBJ1-5; 12 bases fit TRBD1. The CDR3 is 16 residues long. CDR1 and CDR2 from the germline V gene are PRHDT and FYEKMQ (reference sequence). Germline trimming cut 7 bases from V and 5 bases from J; bases unmatched to any gene: 9. CDR3 sequence: CASTTRDRGLDQPQHF. CDR3 DNA: TGTGCCAGCACCACCAGGGACAGGGGGCTCGATCAGCCCCAGCATTTT.

This chain uses TRBV27 with TRBJ1-4; D remains unclear. V dropped 3 bases and J dropped 7 bases, with 12 bases sitting between them. The CDR3 consists of 14 residues. CDR1 and CDR2 (germline): MNHEY, SMNVEV (reference sequence). The CDR3 protein is CASSLRGRIEKLFF. The CDR3 DNA sequence: TGTGCCAGCAGTTTGAGAGGGCGGATTGAAAAACTGTTTTTT.

The V and J genes are TRBV4-1 and TRBJ1-4, with 9 bases lining up with TRBD1. This CDR3 has 16 residues. V trimming: 3 bases; J trimming: 6 bases; junction bases outside the gene matches: 8. CDR1 is MGHRA, CDR2 YSYEKL, per germline. CDR3: CASSHGPGQGHEKLFF. DNA for the CDR3: TGCGCCAGCAGCCATGGACCGGGACAGGGACATGAAAAACTGTTTTTT.

The chain employs TRBV14 and TRBJ2-7; no definite D call. CDR3 length: 15 residues. Looked up from germline, CDR1 is SGHDN and CDR2 is FVKESK. Deletions cut 1 base from V and 4 bases from J, with 14 bases between. The CDR3 spells CASSQVSGLVYEQYF. In nucleotides, the CDR3 is TGTGCCAGCAGCCAAGTCTCTGGGCTCGTATACGAGCAGTACTTC. The whole variable domain, filled in from reference TRBV14 and TRBJ2-7, reads EAGVTQFPSHSVIEKGQTVTLRCDPISGHDNLYWYRRVMGKEIKFLLHFVKESKQDESGMPNNRFLAERTGGTYSTLKVQPAELEDSGVYFCASSQVSGLVYEQYFGPGTRLTVT.

The chain uses TRBV28 and TRBJ1-1; 10 positions match TRBD1. The germline gives CDR1 MDHEN, CDR2 SYDVKM. The CDR3 loop spans 15 amino acids. The trim removed 6 bases at V and 0 bases at J, leaving 4 bases unmatched. The CDR3 loop reads CASSDRGRLNTEAFF. In DNA, the CDR3 is TGTGCCAGCAGCGACAGGGGGCGCTTGAACACTGAAGCTTTCTTT. Looking up the rest from reference TRBV28 and TRBJ1-1 gives the full variable domain: DVKVTQSSRYLVKRTGEKVFLECVQDMDHENMFWYRQDPGLGLRLIYFSYDVKMKEKGDIPEGYSVSREKKERFSLILESASTNQTSMYLCASSDRGRLNTEAFFGQGTRLTVV.

The chain carries TRBV11-2 and TRBJ1-1, with D possibly TRBD1 on 6 matching bases. The CDR3 is 14 amino acids. The ends were cut back, 6 bases at V and 8 bases at J, with 19 bases in the middle. The germline V gene has CDR1 SGHAT and CDR2 FQNNGV. CDR3 nucleotide sequence: TGTGCCAGCAGTAACCGACAGGCCCGGCCGGAAGCTTTCTTT. The encoded protein is CASSNRQARPEAFF. Full variable domain (missing parts from reference TRBV11-2 and TRBJ1-1): EAGVAQSPRYKIIEKRQSVAFWCNPISGHATLYWYQQILGQGPKLLIQFQNNGVVDDSQLPKDRFSAERLKGVDSTLKIQPAKLEDSAVYLCASSNRQARPEAFFGQGTRLTVV.

V is TRBV28 and J is TRBJ1-2; 10 bases line up with TRBD1. Germline assignment: CDR1 MDHEN and CDR2 SYDVKM. This CDR3 spans 15 amino acids. With 2 bases clipped from V and 8 bases from J, the junction kept 8 bases outside the gene matches. In DNA, the CDR3 is TGTGCCAGCAGTTTAGACGGGACAGGGGCTGACGGCTACACCTTC. Translation gives CASSLDGTGADGYTF.

V is TRBV19 and J is TRBJ2-3; D is possibly TRBD2 (5 bases). The germline CDR1 and CDR2 sequences are LNHDA and SQIVND (reference sequence). Trimming left V 8 bases short and J 1 base short, with 16 bases between. This CDR3 comprises 15 residues. CDR3 sequence (DNA): TGTGCCAGTGATTCATCTAGCCGGCGCACAGATACGCAGTATTTT. It specifies CASDSSSRRTDTQYF.

This chain connects TRBV19 to TRBJ1-2, with D possibly being TRBD1 (6 bases). This CDR3 has 11 amino acids. Deletions cut 7 bases from V and 6 bases from J, with 9 bases between. Germline loops: CDR1 LNHDA, CDR2 SQIVND (reference sequence). The CDR3 nucleotides are TGTGCCAGTACACAGGGCAATGGCTACACCTTC. Amino acid sequence: CASTQGNGYTF.

The chain employs TRBV5-1 and TRBJ2-2; a possible D gene is TRBD1 (6 bases). This CDR3 is built from 15 residues. Trimming stripped 5 bases from V and 2 bases from J, with 13 bases between. The germline V gene encodes CDR1 SGHRS and CDR2 YFSETQ. The CDR3 bases are TGCGCCAGCAGAACCGGGACACAAAACACCGGGGAGCTGTTTTTT. Translating it yields CASRTGTQNTGELFF.

V is TRBV10-2 and J is TRBJ2-2; D uncertain. V lost 10 bases to trimming and J lost 2 bases, with 14 bases between them. The CDR3 loop spans 14 amino acids. Germline V CDR1 and CDR2: WSHSY, SAAADI. The chain's CDR3 is CAILREVNTGELFF. Written as DNA, the CDR3 is TGCGCCATCCTTCGTGAGGTCAACACCGGGGAGCTGTTTTTT.

The V and J genes are TRBV7-6 and TRBJ2-2; 7 nucleotides match TRBD1. The CDR3 contains 16 residues. From germline, CDR1 is SGHVS and CDR2 FNYEAQ. With 5 bases clipped from V and 0 bases from J, the junction kept 6 bases outside the gene matches. The CDR3 loop reads CASSAPGQANTGELFF. Written as DNA, the CDR3 is TGTGCCAGCAGCGCGCCCGGACAGGCGAACACCGGGGAGCTGTTTTTT.

The chain joins TRBV14 to TRBJ2-2; 7 nucleotides match TRBD1. The CDR3 extends over 18 amino acids. Germline V CDR1 and CDR2: SGHDN, FVKESK. The V gene end was trimmed by 0 bases and the J gene end by 1 base; junction bases not matched to a gene: 8. The CDR3 DNA follows: TGTGCCAGCAGCCAAGAACCCCGGGACAGATGGAACACCGGGGAGCTGTTTTTT. This gives the protein CASSQEPRDRWNTGELFF.